One and the same sample provided the 17 T cell receptor beta chains below, sequenced in a study of blood T cell repertoires in COVID-19. Only in-frame clones appear in the TCRdb table, and some are missing; sequencing was by immunoSEQ multiplex PCR. The sample holds about 170,000 clones; more than 75% are singletons and the top ten take 3% to 4%. Input material: peripheral blood. The receptors originated from a man aged 70-80 years with acute or convalescent COVID-19.

The V gene is TRBV9, the J gene TRBJ1-2; tentatively, D is TRBD1 (5 bases). V was pared by 3 bases and J by 3 bases, with 15 bases between. Germline V gene sequence: CDR1 SGDLS, CDR2 YYNGEE. This CDR3 has 15 residues. CDR3 DNA sequence: TGTGCCAGCAGCGCCGGGGGGGACTCGTACTATGGCTACACCTTC. It translates to CASSAGGDSYYGYTF.

The chain links TRBV6-5 to TRBJ2-2, with D tentatively TRBD2 (5 bases). Trimming took 6 bases from V and 7 from J, leaving 9 bases between them. The V gene's germline CDR1 is MNHEY and CDR2 SVGAGI. This CDR3 is built from 12 residues. The CDR3, as DNA: TGTGCCAGCAGAACCGGGGACGGGGAGCTGTTTTTT. It specifies CASRTGDGELFF.

This chain joins TRBV18 and TRBJ1-5, with D possibly matching TRBD1 (5 bases). Germline V gene sequence: CDR1 KGHSH, CDR2 LQKENI. The CDR3 is 16 amino acids. V was clipped by 1 base and J by 7 bases, with 17 bases between them. CDR3 protein: CASSPRGGGGGQPQHF. CDR3 sequence (DNA): TGTGCCAGCTCACCACGGGGCGGCGGGGGAGGACAGCCCCAGCATTTT.

The gene calls are TRBV5-4 and TRBJ2-5, with D perhaps matching TRBD1 (5 bases). CDR1 and CDR2 (germline): SGHNT, YYREEE (reference sequence). The CDR3 runs 13 residues. V was clipped by 4 bases and J by 2 bases, with 9 bases between them. This CDR3 is CASSVDRQETQYF. The CDR3 nucleotides read TGTGCCAGCAGCGTCGACAGACAAGAGACCCAGTACTTC.

The chain links TRBV6-5 to TRBJ1-2; D is undetermined. This CDR3 comprises 14 residues. Germline CDR1 and CDR2: MNHEY and SVGAGI. Trimming took off 4 bases at V and 4 bases at J, with 13 bases between the two ends. The CDR3 reads CASSSQGGFYGYTF. In nucleotides, the CDR3 is TGTGCCAGCAGTTCGCAAGGAGGGTTCTATGGCTACACCTTC.

This clone was detected only once. V is TRBV2 and J is TRBJ1-1; 8 nucleotides match TRBD1. The CDR3 has 14 residues. Trimming cost V 2 bases and J 1 base; bases outside gene matches: 0. The germline CDR1 and CDR2 sequences are SNHLY and FYNNEI. The CDR3 region has the DNA TGTGCCAGCAGTGAACAGGGGGCGAACACTGAAGCTTTCTTT. Protein: CASSEQGANTEAFF.

The DNA of the CDR3 is TGCAGCGCCGGACAGGACTCCTACGAGCAGTACTTC. It specifies CSAGQDSYEQYF. The chain has TRBV29-1 and TRBJ2-7; 7 nucleotides agree with TRBD1. Germline values: CDR1 SQVTM, CDR2 ANQGSEA. The CDR3 consists of 12 residues. V shed 7 bases, J shed 0 bases, and the junction held 3 bases outside the gene matches.

About this clone itself: The junction and the germline gene differ at one end; a read error may be behind it. This chain uses TRBV12-5 with TRBJ2-7; 13 bases agree with TRBD2. Looked up from germline, CDR1 is LGHNT and CDR2 is FRNRAP. This CDR3 region has 15 residues. DNA for the CDR3: TGTGCTAGTGGCTTGGGACTAGCGGGATCCTACGAGCAGTACTTC. It is translated as CASGLGLAGSYEQYF.

Notes on this clone: Other nucleotide sequences in the sample specify the same CDR3. The chain has TRBV5-3 and TRBJ2-2, with 7 bases aligning to TRBD2. TRBV5-3 belongs to the ORF category, with a function that is uncertain. The length of the CDR3 is 14 residues. J gave up 1 base and V 4 bases, and 1 base lay outside the gene matches. The CDR3 nucleotides are TGTGCCAGAAGCCCGGGGGGGAACACCGGGGAGCTGTTTTTT. Translating gives CARSPGGNTGELFF.

The rearrangement links TRBV7-2 to TRBJ2-5, with a possible D match to TRBD1 (7 bases). V lost 5 bases to trimming and J lost 5 bases, with 15 bases between them. Germline lookup yields CDR1 SGHTA and CDR2 FQGNSA. The CDR3 is made up of 14 amino acids. CDR3 coding DNA: TGTGCCAGCAGCCGCCGGACAGGAGGGGAGACCCAGTACTTC. Residues: CASSRRTGGETQYF.

Only a few counts were recorded for this clone. This chain links TRBV7-9 with TRBJ1-2; the match to TRBD1 covers 7 bases. CDR1 is SEHNR and CDR2 is FQNEAQ in the germline V gene (reference sequence). With 6 bases clipped from V and 2 bases from J, the junction kept 6 bases outside the gene matches. CDR3 length: 14 residues. DNA of the CDR3: TGTGCCAGCAGTTTGACAGGGTCCAACTATGGCTACACCTTC. Translating it yields CASSLTGSNYGYTF. The variable domain in full, completed from reference TRBV7-9 and TRBJ1-2, reads DTGVSQNPRHKITKRGQNVTFRCDPISEHNRLYWYRQTLGQGPEFLTYFQNEAQLEKSRLLSDRFSAERPKGSFSTLEIQRTEQGDSAMYLCASSLTGSNYGYTFGSGTRLTVV.

The V and J genes are TRBV7-2 and TRBJ1-6; D is undetermined. The CDR3 has 14 amino acids. From germline, CDR1 is SGHTA and CDR2 FQGNSA. V lost 3 bases and J 5 bases, leaving 8 bases between the germline ends. CDR3 sequence: CASSFGPDNSPLHF. DNA for the CDR3: TGTGCCAGCAGCTTTGGCCCTGATAATTCACCCCTCCACTTT. Filled out from reference TRBV7-2 and TRBJ1-6, the complete variable domain reads GAGVSQSPSNKVTEKGKDVELRCDPISGHTALYWYRQSLGQGLEFLIYFQGNSAPDKSGLPSDRFSAERTGGSVSTLTIQRTQQEDSAVYLCASSFGPDNSPLHFGNGTRLTVT.

Concerning this clone itself: Additional DNA sequences in this sample encode the identical CDR3. The V gene is TRBV2, the J gene TRBJ1-6, with no clear D. V was pared by 3 bases and J by 7 bases, with 10 bases between. The CDR3 runs 14 residues. In germline, CDR1 is SNHLY, CDR2 FYNNEI. The CDR3 loop is CASSEGRGNSPLHF. For the CDR3, the DNA is TGTGCCAGCAGTGAGGGCCGAGGGAATTCACCCCTCCACTTT.

The chain couples TRBV24-1 to TRBJ2-2, with D possibly TRBD1 on 6 matching bases. V was cut by 5 bases and J by 3 bases, with 12 bases left in between. Germline V CDR1 and CDR2: KGHDR, SFDVKD. The CDR3 sequence is 15 residues long. CDR3 in DNA: TGTGCCACCAGTGCTATAGGACAGTACACCGGGGAGCTGTTTTTT. This encodes CATSAIGQYTGELFF.

This clone was counted a few times. The chain carries TRBV6-5 and TRBJ1-2; 8 bases map to TRBD1. The V segment lost 6 bases and the J segment 4 bases; nucleotides outside the gene matches: 10. The CDR3 covers 15 residues. The germline V gene encodes CDR1 MNHEY and CDR2 SVGAGI. The CDR3 reads CASRRQGWASYGYTF. CDR3 sequence (DNA): TGTGCCAGCAGACGACAGGGGTGGGCTAGCTATGGCTACACCTTC.

This chain joins TRBV29-1 and TRBJ1-2; D is perhaps TRBD1 (6 bases). Between the trimmed V and J ends, which lost 7 bases and 6 bases, there was a span of 24 bases. CDR3 length: 15 amino acids. Germline V CDR1 and CDR2: SQVTM, ANQGSEA. The CDR3 is CSAVTGVYGLDGYTF. The DNA for the CDR3 is TGCAGCGCCGTGACAGGCGTTTACGGGTTGGATGGCTACACCTTC.

The CDR3 sequence is CATSDRETQYF. For the CDR3, the DNA is TGTGCCACCAGTGACCGGGAGACCCAGTACTTC. This chain connects TRBV24-1 to TRBJ2-5; D remains unclear. Trimming took off 4 bases at V and 5 bases at J, with 4 bases between the two ends. In germline, CDR1 is KGHDR, CDR2 SFDVKD. This CDR3 has 11 amino acids.